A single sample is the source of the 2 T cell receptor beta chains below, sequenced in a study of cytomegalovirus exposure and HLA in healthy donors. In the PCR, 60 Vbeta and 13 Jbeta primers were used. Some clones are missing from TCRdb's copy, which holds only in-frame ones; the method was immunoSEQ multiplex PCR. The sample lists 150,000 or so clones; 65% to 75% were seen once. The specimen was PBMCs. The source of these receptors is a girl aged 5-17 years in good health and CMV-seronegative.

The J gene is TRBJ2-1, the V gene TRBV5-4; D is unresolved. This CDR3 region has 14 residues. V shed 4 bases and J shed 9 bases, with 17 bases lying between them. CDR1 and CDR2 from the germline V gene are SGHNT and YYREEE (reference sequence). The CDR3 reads CASSHDMGLGEQFF. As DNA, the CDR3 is TGTGCCAGCAGCCATGACATGGGCCTGGGTGAGCAGTTCTTC.

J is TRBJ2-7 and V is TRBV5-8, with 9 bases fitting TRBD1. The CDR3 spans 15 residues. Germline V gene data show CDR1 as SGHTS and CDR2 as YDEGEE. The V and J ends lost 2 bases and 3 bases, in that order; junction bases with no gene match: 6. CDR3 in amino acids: CASSLRGDRVYEQYF. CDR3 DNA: TGTGCCAGCAGCTTAAGGGGGGACAGGGTCTACGAGCAGTACTTC.